This T cell receptor beta chain was documented in a study of PD-L1 blockade in urothelial cancer. Described time point: pretreatment peripheral blood. The CDR3 is made up of 12 amino acids. Germline V gene lookup returns CDR1 SEHNR and CDR2 FQNEAQ (reference sequence). V was shortened by 5 bases and J by 5 bases, with 9 bases between the two germline ends. The method was immunoSEQ multiplex PCR; TCRdb's version includes in-frame clones alone and lacks a portion of them. The sample records roughly 63,000 clones, roughly 79% being singletons. The sample in question was PBMCs, obtained around atezolizumab (anti-PD-L1) treatment. The TCR was taken from a man aged 65 to 85 with urothelial cancer. This chain uses TRBV7-9 with TRBJ1-2, with a weak D call TRBD1 (5 bases). The CDR3 loop reads CASSKKGYGYTF. In DNA form, the CDR3 reads TGTGCCAGCAGCAAAAAGGGGTATGGCTACACCTTC.